Listed below are T cell receptor beta chains from one sample, sequenced in a study of blood T cell repertoires in COVID-19. Sequencing used immunoSEQ multiplex PCR; TCRdb keeps in-frame clones, though not all of them. The sample holds roughly 270,000 clones, 85% seen once. The sequencing input was PBMCs or T cells enriched from blood (not recorded which). These TCRs come from a woman in her fifties or sixties who had recovered from COVID-19. The CDR3 runs from the conserved cysteine through the conserved F or W. D genes are given only for firm matches. Some rows mark clone size as missing; the rest say once, few, many or name a class of expanded clone.

size | J | D | V | CDR3 | DNA
- | TRBJ2-1 | - | TRBV18 | CASSLVPRRDMANEQFF | TGTGCCAGCTCACTTGTCCCCCGACGGGATATGGCCAATGAGCAGTTCTTC
- | TRBJ1-4 | - | TRBV3-1/TRBV3-2 | CASSQPERNEKLFF | TGTGCCAGCAGCCAACCGGAGAGGAATGAAAAACTGTTTTTT
- | TRBJ1-5 | - | TRBV7-2 | CASSFTFSNQPQHF | TGTGCCAGCAGCTTTACATTTAGCAATCAGCCCCAGCATTTT
- | TRBJ1-2 | TRBD1 | TRBV30 | CAWSEGQGVGYTF | TGTGCCTGGAGTGAGGGACAGGGAGTAGGCTACACCTTC
- | TRBJ2-1 | TRBD2 | TRBV2 | CASRAGLAGNEQFF | TGTGCCAGCAGGGCGGGACTAGCGGGGAATGAGCAGTTCTTC
- | TRBJ1-1 | TRBD1 | TRBV7-6 | CASSPGQGGVNTEAFF | TGTGCCAGCAGCCCAGGACAGGGAGGCGTGAACACTGAAGCTTTCTTT
- | TRBJ2-3 | TRBD2 | TRBV9 | CASSVLAGGPPDTQYF | TGTGCCAGCAGCGTCCTAGCGGGAGGACCCCCAGATACGCAGTATTTT
- | TRBJ2-1 | TRBD2 | TRBV6-5 | CASSYSRGLAGDEQFF | TGTGCCAGCAGTTACTCGAGGGGACTAGCGGGCGATGAGCAGTTCTTC
few | TRBJ2-5 | - | TRBV5-5 | CASSLRGSETQYF | TGTGCCAGCAGCTTGCGGGGTTCAGAGACCCAGTACTTC
- | TRBJ1-1 | - | TRBV30 | CAWRGGPTEAFF | TGTGCCTGGAGGGGGGGTCCCACTGAAGCTTTCTTT
- | TRBJ2-3 | - | TRBV5-1 | CASSLGRGVTTDTQYF | TGCGCCAGCAGCTTGGGACGGGGAGTAACGACAGATACGCAGTATTTT
few | TRBJ2-2 | - | TRBV2 | CASSGGRSTGELFF | TGTGCCAGCAGTGGTGGGAGAAGCACCGGGGAGCTGTTTTTT
few | TRBJ2-5 | TRBD1 | TRBV6-5 | CASSFTGGRETQYF | TGTGCCAGCAGTTTCACAGGGGGCAGGGAGACCCAGTACTTC
- | TRBJ1-2 | - | TRBV27 | CASRSGEAGGYTF | TGTGCCAGCAGGTCCGGCGAGGCGGGCGGCTACACCTTC
- | TRBJ2-1 | TRBD1 | TRBV15 | CAARSGQRIHNEQFF | TGTGCCGCGCGATCGGGACAGAGAATCCACAATGAGCAGTTCTTC
few | TRBJ1-1 | TRBD1 | TRBV4-1 | CASSHGTETNTEAFF | TGCGCCAGCAGCCACGGGACAGAGACTAACACTGAAGCTTTCTTT
- | TRBJ1-5 | - | TRBV2 | CASSEQGNQPQHF | TGTGCCAGCAGTGAACAGGGCAATCAGCCCCAGCATTTT
- | TRBJ2-7 | TRBD1 | TRBV5-4 | CASSLHGTGNWLYEQYF | TGTGCCAGCAGCTTACACGGGACAGGGAATTGGCTATACGAGCAGTACTTC
- | TRBJ2-1 | TRBD2 | TRBV9 | CASSEAGGVYNEQFF | TGTGCCAGCAGCGAAGCGGGGGGGGTATACAATGAGCAGTTCTTC
- | TRBJ1-1 | - | TRBV19 | CASSIFGGEAFF | TGTGCCAGTAGTATCTTCGGGGGTGAAGCTTTCTTT
- | TRBJ1-1 | - | TRBV5-8 | CASRPRGGTEAFF | TGTGCCAGCAGGCCCCGGGGGGGCACTGAAGCTTTCTTT
many | TRBJ1-5 | - | TRBV6-2/TRBV6-3 | CASSFREEQPQHF | TGTGCCAGCAGTTTCAGGGAGGAGCAGCCCCAGCATTTT
- | TRBJ2-2 | TRBD2 | TRBV7-3 | CASRTTSGASNTGELFF | TGTGCCAGCAGGACTACTAGCGGGGCTTCGAACACCGGGGAGCTGTTTTTT
- | TRBJ2-2 | - | TRBV5-1 | CASSSGIEYTGELFF | TGCGCCAGCAGCTCAGGGATAGAGTACACCGGGGAGCTGTTTTTT
- | TRBJ2-7 | - | TRBV6-2/TRBV6-3 | CASTPRRGREAYEQYF | TGTGCCAGCACCCCCAGGAGGGGGCGGGAGGCATACGAGCAGTACTTC
- | TRBJ1-6 | TRBD1 | TRBV5-5 | CASSFQDRLNNSPLHF | TGTGCCAGCAGCTTCCAGGACAGGTTAAATAATTCACCCCTCCACTTT
few | TRBJ1-2 | - | TRBV11-2 | CASSLVRRTATNYGYTF | TGTGCCAGCAGCTTAGTGAGGCGGACAGCTACGAACTATGGCTACACCTTC
once | TRBJ1-2 | TRBD1 | TRBV27 | CASRITGGSDGYTF | TGTGCCAGCAGAATTACAGGGGGCTCCGATGGCTACACCTTC
- | TRBJ2-1 | TRBD2 | TRBV7-9 | CASSSTSVTYNEQFF | TGTGCCAGCAGCTCGACTAGCGTAACCTACAATGAGCAGTTCTTC
- | TRBJ1-1 | - | TRBV12-3/TRBV12-4 | CASSFTGGTEAFF | TGTGCCAGCAGTTTTACAGGAGGGACTGAAGCTTTCTTT
- | TRBJ1-2 | - | TRBV3-1/TRBV3-2 | CASSPGEGYGYTF | TGTGCCAGCAGCCCAGGGGAGGGGTATGGCTACACCTTC